The 3 T cell receptor beta chains in this list originate from one sample, sequenced in a study of cytomegalovirus exposure and HLA in healthy donors. Researchers ran the PCR with 60 Vbeta and 13 Jbeta primers. Produced via immunoSEQ multiplex PCR; TCRdb's table is partial and in-frame only. Of around 130,000 clones in the sample, around 77% were seen once. The sample taken for sequencing was PBMCs. All receptors come from a middle-aged man in good health and CMV-seronegative.

The CDR3 here is CASSDSSYGYTF. Here the CDR3 DNA reads TGTGCCAGCAGTGATAGCAGCTATGGCTACACCTTC. V is TRBV2 and J is TRBJ1-2; D is undetermined. The CDR3 is 12 residues long. Germline V gene lookup returns CDR1 SNHLY and CDR2 FYNNEI. V shed 3 bases and J shed 4 bases, with 6 bases lying between them. Based on the CDR3 plus reference TRBV2 and TRBJ1-2, the full variable domain is EPEVTQTPSHQVTQMGQEVILRCVPISNHLYFYWYRQILGQKVEFLVSFYNNEISEKSEIFDDQFSVERPDGSNFTLKIRSTKLEDSAMYFCASSDSSYGYTFGSGTRLTVV.

The chain has TRBV2 and TRBJ2-1, with TRBD2 matching 8 bases. V lost 6 bases, J lost 7 bases, and 5 bases stayed unmatched. The V gene's germline CDR1 is SNHLY and CDR2 FYNNEI. The CDR3 is made up of 13 amino acids. Here the CDR3 reads CASRSGSDNEQFF. The CDR3 DNA reads TGTGCCAGCAGGAGCGGGAGCGATAATGAGCAGTTCTTC. Full variable domain (missing parts from reference TRBV2 and TRBJ2-1): EPEVTQTPSHQVTQMGQEVILRCVPISNHLYFYWYRQILGQKVEFLVSFYNNEISEKSEIFDDQFSVERPDGSNFTLKIRSTKLEDSAMYFCASRSGSDNEQFFGPGTRLTVL.

The count of this clone is one. The genes are TRBV4-1 and TRBJ2-1; D perhaps matches TRBD1 (6 bases). The CDR3 is 17 residues long. CDR1 MGHRA and CDR2 YSYEKL come from the germline V gene. The V end lost 1 base, the J end lost 0 bases, and 13 bases lay between the germline ends. This chain's CDR3 is CASSQGLQGSSYNEQFF. The CDR3 DNA sequence: TGCGCCAGCAGCCAAGGCCTTCAGGGGAGCTCCTACAATGAGCAGTTCTTC.